This T cell receptor beta chain was retrieved from a study of radiation and T cells in renal cell carcinoma. Libraries were prepared by immunoSEQ multiplex PCR; TCRdb keeps only in-frame clonotypes and omits some of them. The data hold around 180,000 clones, with about nine tenths observed a single time. The time point denotes: blood 4 weeks post-SBRT, at nephrectomy. Indicated treatment: 15 Gy SBRT to primary tumor, nephrectomy 4 weeks later. Nephrectomy followed 15 Gy stereotactic body radiation by 4 weeks. Radiation-treated patients gave blood at baseline, week 2 and week 4. The CDR3 is 14 amino acids. Trimming took 6 bases from V and 4 from J, leaving 13 bases between them. Germline CDR1 reads MNHNS; CDR2 reads SASEGT.

The sample here was blood, taken from a patient whose treatment included radiotherapy and nephrectomy. The sequence was obtained from a woman aged 45-65 years with renal cell carcinoma. The chain joins TRBV6-1 to TRBJ1-5; TRBD1 might be the D (5 bases). The CDR3 coding sequence is TGTGCCAGCAGGTTACAGGTTGGGAATCAGCCCCAGCATTTT. It codes for CASRLQVGNQPQHF.